The rows below give T cell receptor beta chains drawn from one sample of a study of blood T cell repertoires in COVID-19. Repertoires were generated with immunoSEQ multiplex PCR, while TCRdb's copy carries only in-frame clones and drops some. The sample holds 400,000 to 550,000 clones, around 89% seen once. The sample was peripheral blood. The receptors come from a woman aged 25 to 39 with acute or convalescent COVID-19. CDR3s include the opening cysteine and the closing phenylalanine or tryptophan. A D gene is named only where the DNA matches it firmly. Rows give clone size only sometimes, using once, few, many, or a class for an expanded clone.

v_call	j_call	d_call	clone_size	cdr3_aa	cdr3_nt
TRBV27	TRBJ2-1	-	-	CASSLVGNNEQFF	TGTGCCAGCAGTTTAGTCGGGAACAATGAGCAGTTCTTC
TRBV14	TRBJ2-3	-	-	CASSHVRGQRTDTQYF	TGTGCCAGCAGCCATGTGCGGGGACAGCGCACAGATACGCAGTATTTT
TRBV5-4	TRBJ2-5	TRBD1	-	CASSLAGTAETQYF	TGTGCCAGCAGCTTGGCCGGGACAGCTGAGACCCAGTACTTC
TRBV7-9	TRBJ1-1	TRBD1	few	CASSFTGETEAFF	TGTGCCAGCAGCTTCACAGGGGAAACTGAAGCTTTCTTT
TRBV5-1	TRBJ2-5	TRBD1	-	CASSKSLRQGTVETQYF	TGCGCCAGCAGCAAGAGCCTAAGACAGGGGACAGTGGAGACCCAGTACTTC
TRBV11-2	TRBJ1-3	-	-	CASSLAVSGNTIYF	TGTGCCAGCAGCCTAGCGGTCTCTGGAAACACCATATATTTT
TRBV9	TRBJ1-2	-	once	CASSVGGSGYTF	TGTGCCAGCAGCGTAGGAGGGTCTGGCTACACCTTC
TRBV3-1/TRBV3-2	TRBJ2-1	TRBD2	-	CASSQGTSGGDNEQFF	TGTGCCAGCAGCCAAGGGACTAGCGGGGGGGACAATGAGCAGTTCTTC
TRBV2	TRBJ2-2	-	-	CASSGTVGGELFF	TGTGCCAGCAGTGGGACAGTCGGCGGGGAGCTGTTTTTT
TRBV5-1	TRBJ1-2	-	-	CASSGLGARGYTF	TGCGCCAGCAGCGGGTTGGGGGCTCGCGGCTACACCTTC
TRBV9	TRBJ1-2	TRBD1	-	CASSGDRGTADPYGYTF	TGTGCCAGCAGCGGAGACCGGGGGACAGCTGACCCCTATGGCTACACCTTC
TRBV7-3	TRBJ2-1	TRBD2	-	CASSPLRGGFNEQFF	TGTGCCAGCAGCCCTTTACGGGGGGGCTTTAATGAGCAGTTCTTC
TRBV7-9	TRBJ1-6	-	-	CASSLSGLHSPLHF	TGTGCCAGCAGCTTATCAGGGCTTCACTCACCCCTCCACTTT
TRBV7-6	TRBJ2-2	-	many	CASSLVSVNTGELFF	TGTGCCAGCAGCTTAGTGTCAGTTAACACCGGGGAGCTGTTTTTT
TRBV9	TRBJ2-5	TRBD1	-	CASSESGTGGEETQYF	TGTGCCAGCAGCGAGTCCGGGACAGGGGGCGAAGAGACCCAGTACTTC
TRBV20-1	TRBJ2-5	-	-	CSATVQETQYF	TGCAGTGCTACCGTACAAGAGACCCAGTACTTC
TRBV2	TRBJ1-5	-	-	CASSVQVTSNQPQHF	TGTGCCAGCAGTGTGCAGGTTACCAGCAATCAGCCCCAGCATTTT
TRBV28	TRBJ2-7	TRBD1	once	CASSQGGPGTYEQYF	TGTGCCAGCAGTCAAGGGGGCCCTGGGACCTACGAGCAGTACTTC
TRBV5-1	TRBJ1-5	-	-	CASSLGDSSNQPQHF	TGCGCCAGCAGCTTGGGTGACAGTAGCAATCAGCCCCAGCATTTT
TRBV9	TRBJ2-5	-	-	CASSVGPSRSETQYF	TGTGCCAGCAGCGTAGGTCCTTCGCGGAGTGAGACCCAGTACTTC
TRBV4-1	TRBJ2-1	-	-	CASSSGRADYEQFF	TGCGCCAGCAGCAGCGGTAGAGCTGACTATGAGCAGTTCTTC
TRBV4-2	TRBJ2-2	TRBD2	-	CASSQDRLAGRFGELFF	TGTGCCAGCAGCCAAGATCGCCTAGCGGGGCGGTTCGGGGAGCTGTTTTTT
TRBV7-2	TRBJ1-2	-	few	CASSLAFSGGVHGYTF	TGTGCCAGCAGCTTAGCGTTCTCAGGCGGGGTACATGGCTACACCTTC
TRBV7-3	TRBJ2-1	TRBD1	-	CASSSDRGRPDEQFF	TGTGCCAGCAGCTCGGACAGGGGGCGCCCCGATGAGCAGTTCTTC
TRBV30	TRBJ2-5	-	-	CAWSKTRTPYQETQYF	TGTGCCTGGAGCAAAACCCGGACTCCGTACCAAGAGACCCAGTACTTC
TRBV15	TRBJ2-5	-	-	CATSGAKETQYF	TGTGCCACCAGCGGGGCCAAAGAGACCCAGTACTTC
TRBV7-6	TRBJ2-5	-	once	CASSSRTSGETQYF	TGTGCCAGCAGCTCCAGGACCTCAGGGGAGACCCAGTACTTC
TRBV19	TRBJ1-4	TRBD1	-	CASMATGYEKLFF	TGTGCCAGTATGGCGACAGGGTATGAAAAACTGTTTTTT
TRBV3-1/TRBV3-2	TRBJ2-5	-	-	CASSQGGAGETQYF	TGTGCCAGCAGCCAAGGTGGTGCAGGAGAGACCCAGTACTTC
TRBV9	TRBJ1-2	-	-	CASSNRTDLYGYTF	TGTGCCAGCAGCAACCGGACAGACCTCTATGGCTACACCTTC
TRBV2	TRBJ1-5	-	few	CASSVDNNQPQHF	TGTGCCAGCAGTGTGGACAACAATCAGCCCCAGCATTTT
TRBV29-1	TRBJ1-4	TRBD1	-	CSVDVAGGKLFF	TGCAGCGTTGACGTCGCAGGGGGAAAACTGTTTTTT
TRBV18	TRBJ1-6	TRBD1	-	CASSPIAGQGYSPLHF	TGTGCCAGCTCACCTATCGCGGGACAGGGTTATTCACCCCTCCACTTT
TRBV3-1/TRBV3-2	TRBJ1-6	TRBD1	-	CASSQGTGVAPLHF	TGTGCCAGCAGCCAAGGGACAGGGGTTGCACCCCTCCACTTT
TRBV28	TRBJ1-2	TRBD1	-	CASNPPGTANYGYTF	TGTGCCAGCAACCCTCCAGGGACAGCTAACTATGGCTACACCTTC
TRBV29-1	TRBJ2-7	TRBD1	-	CSEQGFWYEQYF	TGCAGCGAACAGGGGTTTTGGTACGAGCAGTACTTC
TRBV5-6	TRBJ1-5	-	-	CASSLGGVEEDF	TGTGCCAGCAGCTTGGGCGGGGTCGAGGAGGATTTT
TRBV5-1	TRBJ2-1	-	-	CASSLVRDTNNEQFF	TGCGCCAGCAGCTTGGTCCGGGACACCAACAATGAGCAGTTCTTC
TRBV4-2	TRBJ2-5	TRBD2	-	CASSQDLPSGASGTQYF	TGTGCCAGCAGCCAAGATTTGCCTAGCGGGGCCAGCGGGACCCAGTACTTC
TRBV15	TRBJ1-2	-	-	CATSRDGVPGWGNYGYTF	TGTGCCACCAGCAGAGATGGGGTCCCGGGGTGGGGTAACTATGGCTACACCTTC
TRBV7-8	TRBJ1-5	TRBD1	-	CASTQGAQSNQPQHF	TGTGCCAGCACCCAGGGGGCGCAAAGCAATCAGCCCCAGCATTTT
TRBV11-2	TRBJ2-7	TRBD2	-	CASSSGTSYVYEQYF	TGTGCCAGCAGCTCCGGGACTAGCTATGTCTACGAGCAGTACTTC
TRBV7-7	TRBJ2-1	TRBD2	-	CASSDGTSGNEQFF	TGTGCCAGCAGCGATGGGACTAGCGGCAATGAGCAGTTCTTC
TRBV15	TRBJ1-4	TRBD1	-	CATSRSPTGDEWVAFVSF	TGTGCCACCAGCAGATCTCCGACAGGGGACGAATGGGTCGCTTTTGTCAGTTTT
TRBV20-1	TRBJ2-1	-	-	CSAPTRSGQFF	TGCAGTGCTCCAACTAGATCTGGGCAGTTCTTC
TRBV19	TRBJ1-2	TRBD1	-	CATRTGDYGYTF	TGTGCCACCCGGACAGGCGACTATGGCTACACCTTC
TRBV24-1	TRBJ2-4	TRBD1	-	CATSDFGDRGRYF	TGTGCCACCAGTGATTTTGGGGACAGGGGAAGGTACTTC
TRBV19	TRBJ1-3	-	once	CASSIHGTYGNTIYF	TGTGCCAGTAGTATTCACGGGACTTATGGAAACACCATATATTTT
TRBV7-8	TRBJ2-3	TRBD1	-	CASRASRGRGTDTQYF	TGTGCCAGCAGGGCTAGCAGGGGGCGCGGGACAGATACGCAGTATTTT
TRBV5-1	TRBJ2-1	-	few	CASSFHVTVDPYNEQFF	TGCGCCAGCAGCTTCCACGTGACAGTTGACCCCTACAATGAGCAGTTCTTC